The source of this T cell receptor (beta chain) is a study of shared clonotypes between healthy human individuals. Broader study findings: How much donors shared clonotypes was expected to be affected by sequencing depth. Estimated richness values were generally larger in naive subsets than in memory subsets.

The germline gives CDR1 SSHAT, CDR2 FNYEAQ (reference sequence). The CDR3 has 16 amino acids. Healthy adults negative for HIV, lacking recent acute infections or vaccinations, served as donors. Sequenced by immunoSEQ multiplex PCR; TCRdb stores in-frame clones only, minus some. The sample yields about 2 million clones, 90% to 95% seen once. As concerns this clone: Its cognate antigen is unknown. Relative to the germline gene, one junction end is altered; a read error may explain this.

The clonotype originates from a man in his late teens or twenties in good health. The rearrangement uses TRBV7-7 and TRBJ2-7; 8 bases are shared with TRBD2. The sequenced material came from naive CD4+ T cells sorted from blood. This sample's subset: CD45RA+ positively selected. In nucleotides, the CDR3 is TGTGCTAGCAGCTTAGTAGCGGGGTTCGGTAAGGGCGAGCAGTACTTC. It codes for CASSLVAGFGKGEQYF. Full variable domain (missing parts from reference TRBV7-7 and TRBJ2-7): GAGVSQSPRYKVTKRGQDVTLRCDPISSHATLYWYQQALGQGPEFLTYFNYEAQPDKSGLPSDRFSAERPEGSISTLTIQRTEQRDSAMYRCASSLVAGFGKGEQYFGPGTRLTVT.